Following are 6 T cell receptor beta chains from one sample sequenced in a study of blood T cell repertoires in COVID-19. This table comes from immunoSEQ multiplex PCR, and its TCRdb copy is limited to in-frame clones, with some not included. The sample has fewer than 350,000 clones; roughly 93% are singletons. Specimen: PBMCs or T cells enriched from blood (not recorded which). The origin of the receptors is a middle-aged woman with acute COVID-19.

This clone was detected once. J is TRBJ2-4 and V is TRBV10-1; 10 bases are a match to TRBD1. This CDR3 region has 16 residues. The germline CDR1 and CDR2 sequences are WNHNN and SYGVQD (reference sequence). V shed 5 bases, J shed 3 bases, and the junction held 7 bases outside the gene matches. The CDR3 region is CASSHRQGAVKNIQYF. CDR3 nucleotide sequence: TGCGCCAGCAGTCACAGACAGGGGGCGGTCAAAAACATTCAGTACTTC.

This chain links TRBV28 with TRBJ1-1, with a possible D match to TRBD1 (5 bases). V lost 4 bases, J lost 4 bases, and 19 bases lay in between. CDR3 length equals 16 residues. Germline V CDR1 and CDR2: MDHEN, SYDVKM. CDR3 residues: CASSSEQGRLGTEAFF. In DNA, the CDR3 is TGTGCCAGCAGTTCGGAGCAGGGCCGTCTAGGCACTGAAGCTTTCTTT.

The rearrangement joins TRBV28 to TRBJ2-7, with 8 bases lining up with TRBD2. The junction had 6 bases not matched to a gene; V was cut back by 7 bases and J by 7 bases. Looked up from germline, CDR1 is MDHEN and CDR2 is SYDVKM. CDR3 length: 12 amino acids. CDR3 in amino acids: CASTFGGVEQYF. CDR3 sequence (DNA): TGTGCCAGCACCTTCGGGGGGGTTGAGCAGTACTTC.

This clone occurred once. The chain joins TRBV28 to TRBJ2-1, with D possibly TRBD1 on 6 matching bases. This CDR3 has 14 amino acids. Germline V lookup: CDR1 MDHEN, CDR2 SYDVKM. The V end lost 5 bases, the J end lost 4 bases, and 12 bases lay between the germline ends. This chain's CDR3 is CASSLRQDYNEQFF. The CDR3, as DNA: TGTGCCAGCAGTCTTAGACAGGATTACAATGAGCAGTTCTTC.

The rearrangement links TRBV6-2 or TRBV6-3 to TRBJ1-2, with TRBD1 matching over 8 bases. The junction had 13 bases not matched to a gene; V was cut back by 6 bases and J by 4 bases. The CDR3 is 16 amino acids. Germline-derived CDR1 and CDR2 are MNHEY and SVGEGT. CDR3 nucleotides: TGTGCCAGCAGCGAGATCCCGCGACAGGGGTCCTATGGCTACACCTTC. Encoded protein: CASSEIPRQGSYGYTF.

The V gene is TRBV11-2, the J gene TRBJ2-1; 8 bases match TRBD1. This CDR3 spans 18 amino acids. Unmatched junction bases numbered 14, after V lost 1 base and J lost 6 bases. From germline, CDR1 is SGHAT and CDR2 FQNNGV. The CDR3 is CASSLGSPQGGLGNEQFF. CDR3 DNA: TGTGCCAGCAGCTTAGGGTCCCCACAGGGGGGTTTAGGCAATGAGCAGTTCTTC.